Following are 6 T cell receptor beta chains from one sample sequenced in a study of blood T cell repertoires in COVID-19. Some clones are missing from TCRdb's copy, which holds only in-frame ones; the method was immunoSEQ multiplex PCR. The sample contains a few hundred thousand clones, just over 85% of which appear only once. What was sequenced was PBMCs or T cells enriched from blood (not recorded which). The receptors were sampled from a woman aged 45-65 years with acute COVID-19.

The rearrangement links TRBV28 to TRBJ2-7; TRBD1 might be the D (6 bases). The germline V gene has CDR1 MDHEN and CDR2 SYDVKM. The CDR3 loop spans 14 amino acids. V gave up 8 bases and J gave up 3 bases, with 17 bases separating them. As DNA, the CDR3 is TGTGCCAGCCTCTTGGTCGGACAGAGCTACGAGCAGTACTTC. Protein: CASLLVGQSYEQYF.

This rearrangement joins TRBV5-1 to TRBJ1-1, with 7 bases identical to TRBD1. This CDR3 has 16 amino acids. V shed 2 bases, J shed 9 bases, and the junction held 16 bases outside the gene matches. Germline-derived CDR1 and CDR2 are SGHRS and YFSETQ. Written as DNA, the CDR3 is TGCGCCAGCAGCTTAGGTGGGGCCAGGGGGAATGGGAAAGCTTTCTTT. Encoded protein: CASSLGGARGNGKAFF. The complete variable domain, with remaining parts taken from reference TRBV5-1 and TRBJ1-1, reads KAGVTQTPRYLIKTRGQQVTLSCSPISGHRSVSWYQQTPGQGLQFLFEYFSETQRNKGNFPGRFSGRQFSNSRSEMNVSTLELGDSALYLCASSLGGARGNGKAFFGQGTRLTVV.

The rearrangement links TRBV5-7 to TRBJ2-1, with 10 nucleotides matching TRBD1. TRBV5-7 is recorded as an ORF, its role being uncertain. The CDR3 runs 13 residues. V trimming: 6 bases; J trimming: 10 bases; junction bases outside the gene matches: 7. In DNA, the CDR3 is TGTGCCAGCAACGGACAGGGGGAGGACGAGCAGTTCTTC. Protein product: CASNGQGEDEQFF.

V is TRBV5-4 and J is TRBJ2-1; 8 bases map to TRBD2. This CDR3 is 14 amino acids long. The V segment lost 1 base and the J segment 3 bases; nucleotides outside the gene matches: 0. CDR1 is SGHNT, CDR2 YYREEE, per germline (reference sequence). The CDR3 DNA reads as TGTGCCAGCAGCTTGACTAGCGGCTACAATGAGCAGTTCTTC. It codes for CASSLTSGYNEQFF.

This clone was counted between two and nine times. V is TRBV4-1 and J is TRBJ2-7, with D unclear. CDR3 length: 13 amino acids. Germline values: CDR1 MGHRA, CDR2 YSYEKL. The V gene lost 3 bases and the J gene lost 5 bases, with 11 bases spanning the gap. The CDR3 bases are TGCGCCAGCAGCCAGGGCTACGCGAACGAGCAGTACTTC. Its protein product is CASSQGYANEQYF.

The genes are TRBV29-1 and TRBJ1-1; 11 bases match TRBD1. V lost 7 bases to trimming and J lost 6 bases; unmatched junction nucleotides: 4. Germline-derived CDR1 and CDR2 are SQVTM and ANQGSEA. CDR3 length equals 12 residues. CDR3 region: CSAAGQGAEAFF. CDR3 sequence (DNA): TGCAGCGCTGCGGGACAGGGGGCTGAAGCTTTCTTT.